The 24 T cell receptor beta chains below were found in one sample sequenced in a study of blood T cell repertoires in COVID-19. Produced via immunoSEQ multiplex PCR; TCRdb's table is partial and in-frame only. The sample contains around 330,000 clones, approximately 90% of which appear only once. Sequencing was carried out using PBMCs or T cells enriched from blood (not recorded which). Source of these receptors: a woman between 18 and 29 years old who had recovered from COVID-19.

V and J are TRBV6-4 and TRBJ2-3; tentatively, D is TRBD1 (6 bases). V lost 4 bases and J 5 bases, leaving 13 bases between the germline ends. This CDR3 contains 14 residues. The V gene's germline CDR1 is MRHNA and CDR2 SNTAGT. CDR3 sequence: CASSVVGAGDTQYF. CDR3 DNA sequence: TGTGCCAGCAGTGTCGTGGGGGCCGGAGATACGCAGTATTTT.

The CDR3 DNA is TGTGCCAGCAGTTTAAGCGGGAGGGAAGAGACCCAGTACTTC. This codes for CASSLSGREETQYF. The chain couples TRBV28 to TRBJ2-5; TRBD2 matches at 10 bases. Germline CDR1 and CDR2: MDHEN and SYDVKM. The CDR3 runs 14 residues. Germline trimming cut 2 bases from V and 3 bases from J; bases unmatched to any gene: 0.

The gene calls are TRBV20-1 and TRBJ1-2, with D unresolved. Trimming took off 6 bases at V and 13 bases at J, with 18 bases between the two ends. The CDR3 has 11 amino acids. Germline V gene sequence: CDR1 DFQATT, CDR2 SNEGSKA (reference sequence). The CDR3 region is CSASQSVPGTF. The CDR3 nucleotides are TGCAGTGCCAGTCAATCGGTCCCCGGCACCTTC.

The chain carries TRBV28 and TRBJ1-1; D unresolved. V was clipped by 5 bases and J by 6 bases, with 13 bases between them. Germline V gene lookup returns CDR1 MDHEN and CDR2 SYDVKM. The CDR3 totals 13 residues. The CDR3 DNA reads TGTGCCAGCAGTCCCCCCCGGTTCGCTGAAGCTTTCTTT. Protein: CASSPPRFAEAFF.

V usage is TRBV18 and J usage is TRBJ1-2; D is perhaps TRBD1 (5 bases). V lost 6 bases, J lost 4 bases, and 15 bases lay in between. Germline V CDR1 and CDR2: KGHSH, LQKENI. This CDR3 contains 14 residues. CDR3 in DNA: TGTGCCAGCTCCAGACAGTCCCTTGGCTATGGCTACACCTTC. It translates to CASSRQSLGYGYTF.

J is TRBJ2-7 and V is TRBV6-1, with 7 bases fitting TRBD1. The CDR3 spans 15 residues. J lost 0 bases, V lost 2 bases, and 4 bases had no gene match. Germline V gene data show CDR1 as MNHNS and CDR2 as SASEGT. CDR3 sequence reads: CASSEQGQASYEQYF. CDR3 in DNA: TGTGCCAGCAGTGAACAAGGACAGGCCTCCTACGAGCAGTACTTC.

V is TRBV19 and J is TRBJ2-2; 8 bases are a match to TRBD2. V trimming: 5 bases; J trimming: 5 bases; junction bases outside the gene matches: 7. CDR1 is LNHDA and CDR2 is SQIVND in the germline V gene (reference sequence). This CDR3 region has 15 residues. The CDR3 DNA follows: TGTGCCAGTAGTCCTCGGCGGGGGGCGACCGGGGAGCTGTTTTTT. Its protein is CASSPRRGATGELFF. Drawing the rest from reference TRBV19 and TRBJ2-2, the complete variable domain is DGGITQSPKYLFRKEGQNVTLSCEQNLNHDAMYWYRQDPGQGLRLIYYSQIVNDFQKGDIAEGYSVSREKKESFPLTVTSAQKNPTAFYLCASSPRRGATGELFFGEGSRLTVL.

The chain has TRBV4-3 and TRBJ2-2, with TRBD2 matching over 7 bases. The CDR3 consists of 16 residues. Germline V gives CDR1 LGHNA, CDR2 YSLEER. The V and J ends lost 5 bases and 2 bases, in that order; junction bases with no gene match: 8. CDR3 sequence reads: CASSVGRTPNTGELFF. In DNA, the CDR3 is TGCGCCAGCAGCGTCGGGAGGACCCCCAACACCGGGGAGCTGTTTTTT.

CDR3 loop: CASSLGFGSTYEQYF. DNA of the CDR3: TGTGCCAGCAGCCTGGGGTTTGGGAGCACCTACGAGCAGTACTTC. V is TRBV5-6 and J is TRBJ2-7, with D perhaps TRBD2 (5 bases). Germline V lookup: CDR1 SGHDT, CDR2 YYEEEE. Trimming pared 4 bases from V and 2 bases from J, leaving 16 bases between. The CDR3 consists of 15 residues.

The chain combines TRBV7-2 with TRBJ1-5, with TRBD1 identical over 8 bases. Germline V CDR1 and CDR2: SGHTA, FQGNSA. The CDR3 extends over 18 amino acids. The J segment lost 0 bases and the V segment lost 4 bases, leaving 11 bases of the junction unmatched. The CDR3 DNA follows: TGTGCCAGCAGCTCCCCAGGACAGGGAGGGGGTAGCAATCAGCCCCAGCATTTT. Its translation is CASSSPGQGGGSNQPQHF.

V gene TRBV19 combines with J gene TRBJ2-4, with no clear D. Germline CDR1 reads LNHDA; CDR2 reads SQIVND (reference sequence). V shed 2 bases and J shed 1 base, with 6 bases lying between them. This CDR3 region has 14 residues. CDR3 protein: CASSITSAKNIQYF. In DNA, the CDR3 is TGTGCCAGTAGTATAACCAGTGCCAAAAACATTCAGTACTTC.

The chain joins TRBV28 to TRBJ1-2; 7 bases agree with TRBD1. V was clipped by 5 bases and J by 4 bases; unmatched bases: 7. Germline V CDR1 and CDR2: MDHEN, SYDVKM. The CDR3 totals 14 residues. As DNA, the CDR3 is TGTGCCAGCAGTCCCCGGACAGGAATCTATGGCTACACCTTC. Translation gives CASSPRTGIYGYTF.

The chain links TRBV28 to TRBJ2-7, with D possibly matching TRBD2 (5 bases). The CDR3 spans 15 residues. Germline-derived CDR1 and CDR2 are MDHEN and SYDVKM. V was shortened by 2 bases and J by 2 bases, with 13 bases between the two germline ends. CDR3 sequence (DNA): TGTGCCAGCAGTTTAGCAGCGGTAGGTCCCTACGAGCAGTACTTC. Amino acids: CASSLAAVGPYEQYF. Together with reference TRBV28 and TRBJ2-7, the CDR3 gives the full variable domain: DVKVTQSSRYLVKRTGEKVFLECVQDMDHENMFWYRQDPGLGLRLIYFSYDVKMKEKGDIPEGYSVSREKKERFSLILESASTNQTSMYLCASSLAAVGPYEQYFGPGTRLTVT.

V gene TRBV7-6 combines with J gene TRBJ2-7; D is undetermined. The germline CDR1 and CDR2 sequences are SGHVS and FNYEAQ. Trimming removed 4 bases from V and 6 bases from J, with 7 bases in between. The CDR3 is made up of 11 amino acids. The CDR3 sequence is CASSSLSEQYF. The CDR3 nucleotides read TGTGCCAGCAGCTCATTGAGCGAGCAGTACTTC.

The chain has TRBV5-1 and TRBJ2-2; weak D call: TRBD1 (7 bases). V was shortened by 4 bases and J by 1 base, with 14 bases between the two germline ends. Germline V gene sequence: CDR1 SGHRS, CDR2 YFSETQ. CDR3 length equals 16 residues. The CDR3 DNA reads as TGCGCCAGCAGCCCGGAGGGACAGTGGAACACCGGGGAGCTGTTTTTT. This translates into CASSPEGQWNTGELFF.

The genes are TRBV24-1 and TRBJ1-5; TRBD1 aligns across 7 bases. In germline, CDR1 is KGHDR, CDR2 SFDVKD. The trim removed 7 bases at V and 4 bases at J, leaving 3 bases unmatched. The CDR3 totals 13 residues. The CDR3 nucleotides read TGTGCCACCAGGGGACAGCCTAATCAGCCCCAGCATTTT. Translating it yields CATRGQPNQPQHF.

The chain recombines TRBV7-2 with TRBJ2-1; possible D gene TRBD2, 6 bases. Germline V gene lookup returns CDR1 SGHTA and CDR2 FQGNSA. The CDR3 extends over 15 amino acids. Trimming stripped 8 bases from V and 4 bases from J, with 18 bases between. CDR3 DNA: TGTGCCAGCGCCCGTCCAGGCGGGAATTACAATGAGCAGTTCTTC. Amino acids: CASARPGGNYNEQFF.

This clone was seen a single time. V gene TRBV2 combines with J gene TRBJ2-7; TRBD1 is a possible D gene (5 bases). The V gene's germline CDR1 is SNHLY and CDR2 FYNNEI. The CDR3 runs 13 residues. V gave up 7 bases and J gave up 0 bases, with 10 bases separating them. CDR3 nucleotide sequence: TGTGCCAGCACCAGAGACAGCTCCTACGAGCAGTACTTC. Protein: CASTRDSSYEQYF.

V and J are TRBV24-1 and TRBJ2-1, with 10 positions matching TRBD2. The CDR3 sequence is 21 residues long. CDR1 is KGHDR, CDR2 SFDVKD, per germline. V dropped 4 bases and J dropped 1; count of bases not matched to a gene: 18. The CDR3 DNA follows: TGTGCCACCAGTGACCCGTCCCCCCGGCCTAGCGGGAGTAGTTCCTACAATGAGCAGTTCTTC. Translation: CATSDPSPRPSGSSSYNEQFF.

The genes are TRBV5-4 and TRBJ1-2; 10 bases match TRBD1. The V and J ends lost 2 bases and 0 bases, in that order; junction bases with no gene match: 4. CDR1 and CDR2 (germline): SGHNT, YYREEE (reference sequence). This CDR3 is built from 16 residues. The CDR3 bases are TGTGCCAGCAGCTTCGGGACAGGGGTACCTAACTATGGCTACACCTTC. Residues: CASSFGTGVPNYGYTF.

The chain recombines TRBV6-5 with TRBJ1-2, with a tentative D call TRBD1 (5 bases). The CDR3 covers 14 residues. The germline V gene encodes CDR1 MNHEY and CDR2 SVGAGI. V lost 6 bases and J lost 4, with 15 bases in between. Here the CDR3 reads CASSIRGMSYGYTF. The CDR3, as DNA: TGTGCCAGCAGCATCCGGGGGATGAGCTATGGCTACACCTTC.

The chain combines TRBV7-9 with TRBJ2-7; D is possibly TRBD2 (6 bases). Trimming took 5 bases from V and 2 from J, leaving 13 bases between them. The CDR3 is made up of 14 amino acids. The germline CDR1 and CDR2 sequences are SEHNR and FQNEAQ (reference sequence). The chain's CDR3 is CASSLGGYAYEQYF. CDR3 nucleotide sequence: TGTGCCAGCAGCCTTGGGGGGTACGCCTACGAGCAGTACTTC.

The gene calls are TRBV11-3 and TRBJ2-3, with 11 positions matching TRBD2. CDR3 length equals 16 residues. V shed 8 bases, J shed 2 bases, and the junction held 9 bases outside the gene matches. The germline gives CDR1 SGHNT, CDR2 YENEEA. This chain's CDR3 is CASSAGTSGPTDTQYF. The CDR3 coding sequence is TGTGCCAGCTCGGCCGGGACTAGCGGTCCCACAGATACGCAGTATTTT.

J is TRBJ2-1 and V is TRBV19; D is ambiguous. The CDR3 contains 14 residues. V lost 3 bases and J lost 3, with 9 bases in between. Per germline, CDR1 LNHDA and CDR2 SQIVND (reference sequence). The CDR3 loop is CASSIDSYYNEQFF. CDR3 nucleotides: TGTGCCAGTAGTATCGACTCCTACTACAATGAGCAGTTCTTC.